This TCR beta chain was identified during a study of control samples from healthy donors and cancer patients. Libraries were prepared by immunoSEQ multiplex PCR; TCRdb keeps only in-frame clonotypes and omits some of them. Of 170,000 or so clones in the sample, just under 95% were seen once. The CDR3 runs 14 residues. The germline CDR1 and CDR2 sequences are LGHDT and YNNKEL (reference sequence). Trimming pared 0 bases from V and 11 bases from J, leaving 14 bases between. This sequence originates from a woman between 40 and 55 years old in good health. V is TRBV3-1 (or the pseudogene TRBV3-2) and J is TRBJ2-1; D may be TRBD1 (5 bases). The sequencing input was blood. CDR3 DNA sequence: TGTGCCAGCAGCCAAGAAACGTCAGCAGGGAAGCAGTTCTTC. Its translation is CASSQETSAGKQFF.